These T cell receptor beta chains were read from a single sample in a study of blood T cell repertoires in COVID-19. Assay: immunoSEQ multiplex PCR; the TCRdb copy retains only in-frame clones and omits some. The data contain some 150,000 clones, about 86% of them seen just once; the ten biggest clones take up about 3.5%. Sequenced sample: peripheral blood. The source is an older man with acute or convalescent COVID-19. CDR3s include the opening cysteine and the closing phenylalanine or tryptophan. Each record gives: clone size, D gene, V gene, J gene, CDR3 protein, CDR3 DNA. The D gene is left open where the match is weak. The size of a clone is reported for some rows only, either as once, few or many, or as a class for expanded clones.

clone_size: .
d_call: TRBD1
v_call: TRBV13
j_call: TRBJ1-2
cdr3_aa: CASSSTGSGYGYTF
cdr3_nt: TGTGCCAGCAGCTCGACAGGGTCTGGCTATGGCTACACCTTC

clone_size: .
d_call: .
v_call: TRBV7-3
j_call: TRBJ2-3
cdr3_aa: CASSLDFGTDTQYF
cdr3_nt: TGTGCCAGCAGCCTTGACTTTGGGACAGATACGCAGTATTTT

clone_size: .
d_call: TRBD1
v_call: TRBV5-1
j_call: TRBJ2-1
cdr3_aa: CASSWTGETGEQFF
cdr3_nt: TGCGCCAGCAGCTGGACAGGGGAAACAGGTGAGCAGTTCTTC

clone_size: .
d_call: TRBD2
v_call: TRBV6-6
j_call: TRBJ2-3
cdr3_aa: CASSPSLAGAADTQYF
cdr3_nt: TGTGCCAGCAGCCCATCACTAGCGGGAGCGGCAGATACGCAGTATTTT

clone_size: .
d_call: .
v_call: TRBV19
j_call: TRBJ2-7
cdr3_aa: CASSMTGGPYEQYF
cdr3_nt: TGTGCCAGTAGTATGACCGGGGGGCCCTACGAGCAGTACTTC

clone_size: .
d_call: TRBD1
v_call: TRBV12-5
j_call: TRBJ2-7
cdr3_aa: CASGTGTGRTYEQYF
cdr3_nt: TGTGCTAGTGGTACCGGGACAGGGAGGACCTACGAGCAGTACTTC

clone_size: .
d_call: TRBD1
v_call: TRBV19
j_call: TRBJ1-4
cdr3_aa: CASADRVGATNEKLFF
cdr3_nt: TGTGCCAGTGCGGACAGGGTCGGAGCAACTAATGAAAAACTGTTTTTT

clone_size: .
d_call: TRBD2
v_call: TRBV11-3
j_call: TRBJ2-3
cdr3_aa: CASSLGGSADTQYF
cdr3_nt: TGTGCCAGCAGCTTAGGCGGGAGTGCAGATACGCAGTATTTT

clone_size: few
d_call: TRBD2
v_call: TRBV11-2
j_call: TRBJ2-5
cdr3_aa: CASSPPSGRLQETQYF
cdr3_nt: TGTGCCAGCAGCCCCCCTAGCGGGAGGCTCCAAGAGACCCAGTACTTC

clone_size: .
d_call: .
v_call: TRBV7-7
j_call: TRBJ2-5
cdr3_aa: CASSLNLAGQETQYF
cdr3_nt: TGTGCTAGCAGCTTAAACCTGGCAGGCCAAGAGACCCAGTACTTC

clone_size: .
d_call: TRBD2
v_call: TRBV10-3
j_call: TRBJ2-1
cdr3_aa: CAISGLAVEQFF
cdr3_nt: TGTGCCATCAGTGGACTAGCGGTTGAGCAGTTCTTC

clone_size: .
d_call: .
v_call: TRBV2
j_call: TRBJ2-7
cdr3_aa: CASSDGSSYEQYF
cdr3_nt: TGTGCCAGCAGTGATGGCAGCTCCTACGAGCAGTACTTC

clone_size: .
d_call: TRBD2
v_call: TRBV9
j_call: TRBJ2-1
cdr3_aa: CASSVALAGGLVGNEQFF
cdr3_nt: TGTGCCAGCAGCGTAGCACTAGCGGGAGGCCTCGTAGGCAATGAGCAGTTCTTC

clone_size: .
d_call: .
v_call: TRBV6-5
j_call: TRBJ1-1
cdr3_aa: CASSLAGGWTEAFF
cdr3_nt: TGTGCCAGCAGTTTAGCTGGGGGGTGGACTGAAGCTTTCTTT

clone_size: .
d_call: .
v_call: TRBV5-1
j_call: TRBJ1-4
cdr3_aa: CASSLVGGVEKLFF
cdr3_nt: TGCGCCAGCAGCTTGGTCGGGGGAGTTGAAAAACTGTTTTTT

clone_size: .
d_call: .
v_call: TRBV5-1
j_call: TRBJ2-7
cdr3_aa: CASSLEQGSYEQYF
cdr3_nt: TGCGCCAGCAGCTTGGAACAGGGATCCTACGAGCAGTACTTC

clone_size: once
d_call: .
v_call: TRBV5-4
j_call: TRBJ1-1
cdr3_aa: CASSLGIWGGTEAFF
cdr3_nt: TGTGCCAGCAGCTTGGGAATTTGGGGGGGGACTGAAGCTTTCTTT

clone_size: .
d_call: TRBD2
v_call: TRBV27
j_call: TRBJ2-3
cdr3_aa: CASSLIGRSGTDTQYF
cdr3_nt: TGTGCCAGCAGTTTAATCGGGAGGAGTGGGACAGATACGCAGTATTTT

clone_size: .
d_call: .
v_call: TRBV6-6
j_call: TRBJ1-1
cdr3_aa: CASSLRDSNTEAFF
cdr3_nt: TGTGCCAGCAGTCTCCGGGACTCGAACACTGAAGCTTTCTTT

clone_size: .
d_call: .
v_call: TRBV3-1/TRBV3-2
j_call: TRBJ2-6
cdr3_aa: CASSQEAGGGANVLTF
cdr3_nt: TGTGCCAGCAGCCAAGAGGCGGGCGGCGGGGCCAACGTCCTGACTTTC

clone_size: .
d_call: TRBD2
v_call: TRBV4-2
j_call: TRBJ2-5
cdr3_aa: CASSQALAGGQETQYF
cdr3_nt: TGTGCCAGCAGCCAGGCACTAGCGGGAGGTCAAGAGACCCAGTACTTC

clone_size: .
d_call: .
v_call: TRBV28
j_call: TRBJ2-3
cdr3_aa: CASSLGGGTDTQYF
cdr3_nt: TGTGCCAGCAGTTTAGGCGGTGGTACAGATACGCAGTATTTT

clone_size: .
d_call: TRBD1
v_call: TRBV5-1
j_call: TRBJ1-4
cdr3_aa: CASSLAPGTENEKLFF
cdr3_nt: TGCGCCAGCAGCTTAGCCCCCGGGACAGAAAATGAAAAACTGTTTTTT

clone_size: .
d_call: .
v_call: TRBV30
j_call: TRBJ2-5
cdr3_aa: CAWGTHKETQYF
cdr3_nt: TGTGCCTGGGGGACACATAAAGAGACCCAGTACTTC

clone_size: .
d_call: TRBD1
v_call: TRBV2
j_call: TRBJ2-5
cdr3_aa: CASRGTVQETQYF
cdr3_nt: TGTGCCAGCAGGGGGACAGTCCAAGAGACCCAGTACTTC

clone_size: few
d_call: TRBD1
v_call: TRBV19
j_call: TRBJ2-7
cdr3_aa: CASSPPGQGFEQYF
cdr3_nt: TGTGCCAGTAGTCCGCCGGGACAGGGGTTCGAGCAGTACTTC

clone_size: .
d_call: .
v_call: TRBV5-1
j_call: TRBJ2-7
cdr3_aa: CASSLDTGIYEQYF
cdr3_nt: TGCGCCAGCAGCTTGGATACAGGGATCTACGAGCAGTACTTC

clone_size: .
d_call: .
v_call: TRBV4-3
j_call: TRBJ1-6
cdr3_aa: CASSQELGNSPLHF
cdr3_nt: TGCGCCAGCAGCCAAGAACTAGGGAATTCACCCCTCCACTTT

clone_size: .
d_call: .
v_call: TRBV5-1
j_call: TRBJ2-5
cdr3_aa: CASTLAAGREETQYF
cdr3_nt: TGTGCCAGCACCCTTGCAGCGGGCCGGGAAGAGACCCAGTACTTC